The 12 T cell receptor beta chains below come from one sample, sequenced in a study of blood T cell repertoires in COVID-19. Data came from immunoSEQ multiplex PCR; TCRdb stores just in-frame clones and leaves some out. The table lists 93,000 or so clones, about 86% of them singletons. Sequences were obtained from peripheral blood. The receptor set was obtained from a human donor in a cohort sampled during active COVID-19.

J is TRBJ1-1 and V is TRBV18; no firm D call. Germline V gives CDR1 KGHSH, CDR2 LQKENI. This CDR3 has 14 residues. The V end lost 2 bases, the J end lost 1 base, and 8 bases lay between the germline ends. CDR3 coding DNA: TGTGCCAGCTCACCAGGAACGGGGAACACTGAAGCTTTCTTT. It codes for CASSPGTGNTEAFF. Using reference TRBV18 and TRBJ1-1 for the parts outside the CDR3, the full variable domain is NAGVMQNPRHLVRRRGQEARLRCSPMKGHSHVYWYRQLPEEGLKFMVYLQKENIIDESGMPKERFSAEFPKEGPSILRIQQVVRGDSAAYFCASSPGTGNTEAFFGQGTRLTVV.

In DNA, the CDR3 is TGTGCCAGCAGTAGGGGACAGGGCGCTGCCTTTAACTATGGCTACACCTTC. As protein: CASSRGQGAAFNYGYTF. The J gene is TRBJ1-2, the V gene TRBV28; TRBD1 aligns across 9 bases. Germline CDR1 MDHEN, CDR2 SYDVKM. With 5 bases clipped from V and 1 base from J, the junction kept 11 bases outside the gene matches. The CDR3 spans 17 residues.

The chain carries TRBV16 and TRBJ1-2; 9 bases are a match to TRBD1. Germline V lookup: CDR1 KGHSY, CDR2 FQNENV. The CDR3 has 15 residues. J lost 3 bases, V lost 4 bases, and 6 bases had no gene match. The CDR3 sequence is CASSPRDRVDYGYTF. The CDR3 bases are TGTGCCAGCAGCCCTCGGGACAGGGTCGACTATGGCTACACCTTC.

The chain joins TRBV28 to TRBJ1-2; TRBD1 might be the D (5 bases). Trimming removed 6 bases from V and 2 bases from J, with 13 bases in between. The CDR3 is 14 amino acids. Germline V gene lookup returns CDR1 MDHEN and CDR2 SYDVKM. CDR3 region: CASSPGGGNYGYTF. The CDR3 DNA reads TGTGCCAGCAGCCCCGGGGGGGGGAACTATGGCTACACCTTC.

The rearrangement joins TRBV13 to TRBJ1-1; 9 nucleotides agree with TRBD1. This CDR3 is 13 amino acids long. Germline V lookup: CDR1 PRHDT, CDR2 FYEKMQ (reference sequence). With V trimmed by 9 bases and J by 5 bases, 7 bases remained unmatched. The CDR3 loop reads CASVQGAGTEAFF. The CDR3 DNA reads TGTGCCAGTGTACAGGGGGCGGGAACTGAAGCTTTCTTT.

Here the CDR3 DNA reads TGTGCCAGCAGCATCGGGCAGGGACAGCCCCAGCATTTT. It translates to CASSIGQGQPQHF. The chain recombines TRBV7-2 with TRBJ1-5; maybe TRBD1 (5 bases). This CDR3 spans 13 amino acids. Germline loops: CDR1 SGHTA, CDR2 FQGNSA. V was shortened by 5 bases and J by 7 bases, with 12 bases between the two germline ends.

The chain combines TRBV7-8 with TRBJ1-2; D remains ambiguous. In germline, CDR1 is SGHVS, CDR2 FQNEAQ. The length of the CDR3 is 15 residues. Deletions cut 0 bases from V and 4 bases from J, with 12 bases between. The CDR3 nucleotides are TGTGCCAGCAGCTTAGCAGAGACTGGAACCTATGGCTACACCTTC. It translates to CASSLAETGTYGYTF.

This sequence joins TRBV7-9 and TRBJ2-1; weak D call: TRBD2 (6 bases). CDR3 length: 15 residues. Deletions cut 1 base from V and 8 bases from J, with 15 bases between. CDR1 is SEHNR, CDR2 FQNEAQ, per germline (reference sequence). In DNA, the CDR3 is TGTGCCAGCAGCTTAGACCCGGGAGTGGGGGATGAGCAGTTCTTC. This gives the protein CASSLDPGVGDEQFF.

The chain recombines TRBV6-5 with TRBJ1-5; D might be TRBD1 (5 bases). Trimming stripped 7 bases from V and 0 bases from J, with 10 bases between. Germline CDR1 MNHEY, CDR2 SVGAGI. The length of the CDR3 is 14 residues. CDR3 bases: TGTGCCAGCAACGACAGACATAGCAATCAGCCCCAGCATTTT. Translation gives CASNDRHSNQPQHF.

V and J are TRBV18 and TRBJ2-3; D unresolved. In germline, CDR1 is KGHSH, CDR2 LQKENI. V was clipped by 5 bases and J by 1 base, with 13 bases between them. The length of the CDR3 is 15 residues. The DNA for the CDR3 is TGTGCCAGCTCAGGGCAGGCCCCTGGCACAGATACGCAGTATTTT. Protein sequence: CASSGQAPGTDTQYF.

The chain carries TRBV4-1 and TRBJ1-5, with TRBD1 matching over 9 bases. Germline assignment: CDR1 MGHRA and CDR2 YSYEKL. This CDR3 contains 18 residues. Trimming cost V 3 bases and J 0 bases; bases outside gene matches: 9. DNA for the CDR3: TGCGCCAGCAGCCAGCCGGGACAGGGCGTCGATAGCAATCAGCCCCAGCATTTT. Protein: CASSQPGQGVDSNQPQHF.

This rearrangement joins TRBV5-1 to TRBJ2-3; TRBD2 is a possible D gene (5 bases). The CDR3 length is 15 residues. Germline V lookup: CDR1 SGHRS, CDR2 YFSETQ. Trimming stripped 0 bases from V and 0 bases from J, with 8 bases between. CDR3: CASSLEGRSTDTQYF. Written as DNA, the CDR3 is TGCGCCAGCAGCTTGGAAGGGAGAAGCACAGATACGCAGTATTTT.